This T cell receptor (beta chain) was retrieved from a study of blood T cell repertoires in COVID-19. On the study more broadly: COVID-19 samples from acute and convalescent phases originated in the United States, Italy and Spain. Nucleic acid was either cDNA or gDNA, and it came from T cells, B-cell-depleted T cells, or PBMCs.

Trimming removed 3 bases at V and 2 bases at J, with 13 bases between. The CDR3 runs 16 residues. Germline loops: CDR1 KGHSH, CDR2 LQKENI. Source study methods: Amplification with reference gene primers provided the estimates of nucleated cell counts. TCRdb keeps only in-frame clones here, not all; method: immunoSEQ multiplex PCR. Clone size and the V and J calls come from that table; the DNA yielded D and trimming. Of about 260,000 clones in the sample, around 90% were seen once. The chain links TRBV18 to TRBJ2-2, with D possibly matching TRBD1 (6 bases). This TCR was recovered from a middle-aged woman with acute or convalescent COVID-19. The material sequenced was peripheral blood. Here the CDR3 reads CASSPRQGRNTGELFF. CDR3 nucleotide sequence: TGTGCCAGCTCACCCAGGCAGGGGAGAAACACCGGGGAGCTGTTTTTT.